Below are 20 T cell receptor beta chains sequenced from a single sample in a study of blood T cell repertoires in COVID-19 (dated by TCRdb to between 2020 and 2021). The library was obtained by the immunoSEQ multiplex PCR assay. TCRdb limited this immuneACCESS table to in-frame rearrangements with V and J called. A share of clones is missing; checked studies link under half to unresolved V genes, and the rest is unexplained. The sample table contains 88,000 or so clones; only one count was recorded for about 76% of them. Of the sample, approximately 25% is held by the ten largest clones. The sequenced sample was peripheral blood. The receptor source for this set is a human donor in a cohort sampled during active COVID-19.

This clone has just a few counts. The chain employs TRBV5-4 and TRBJ2-5; TRBD1 agrees at 7 bases. Per the germline V gene, CDR1 is SGHNT and CDR2 is YYREEE (reference sequence). CDR3 size: 14 residues. After removal of 4 bases from V and 1 base from J, the junction contained 4 bases not matched to a gene. The CDR3 sequence is CASSTRDSQETQYF. The CDR3 coding sequence is TGTGCCAGCAGCACACGGGACAGCCAAGAGACCCAGTACTTC.

The chain couples TRBV5-1 to TRBJ2-1; D ambiguous. The CDR3 loop spans 13 amino acids. Germline V gene lookup returns CDR1 SGHRS and CDR2 YFSETQ. With 2 bases removed from V and 4 bases from J, the gap between germline ends came to 7 bases. The DNA for the CDR3 is TGCGCCAGCAGCTTCTCCTTTTACAATGAGCAGTTCTTC. Its protein is CASSFSFYNEQFF.

The chain links TRBV5-5 to TRBJ2-3; the match to TRBD2 covers 9 bases. The length of the CDR3 is 16 residues. The V segment lost 4 bases and the J segment 4 bases; nucleotides outside the gene matches: 10. Germline CDR1 SGHKS, CDR2 YYEKEE (reference sequence). CDR3 residues: CASSALAGAGADTQYF. The CDR3 DNA follows: TGTGCCAGCAGCGCATTAGCGGGAGCGGGAGCAGATACGCAGTATTTT.

This chain joins TRBV2 and TRBJ2-3, with D perhaps TRBD2 (6 bases). Trimming took off 3 bases at V and 0 bases at J, with 13 bases between the two ends. The CDR3 covers 16 residues. Germline assignment: CDR1 SNHLY and CDR2 FYNNEI. The CDR3 DNA is TGTGCCAGCAGTGACCGAGGCGGGGATAGCACAGATACGCAGTATTTT. This codes for CASSDRGGDSTDTQYF.

Comment on this clone: At the DNA level, this CDR3 is encoded by other sequences in the same sample as well. This chain uses TRBV19 with TRBJ1-1; D remains unclear. CDR1 and CDR2 (germline): LNHDA, SQIVND (reference sequence). V lost 2 bases and J lost 0, with 4 bases in between. The CDR3 runs 13 residues. The CDR3 protein is CASSISVNTEAFF. The CDR3 DNA sequence: TGTGCCAGTAGTATATCAGTGAACACTGAAGCTTTCTTT.

The V and J genes are TRBV2 and TRBJ2-1; 8 positions agree with TRBD2. J was trimmed by 10 bases and V by 7 bases; bases with no gene match: 12. This CDR3 has 14 residues. CDR1 SNHLY and CDR2 FYNNEI come from the germline V gene. CDR3 sequence reads: CASTGTRGDEEQFF. DNA for the CDR3: TGTGCCAGCACCGGGACTAGGGGGGATGAGGAGCAGTTCTTC.

J is TRBJ2-1 and V is TRBV15, with 8 bases aligning to TRBD2. This CDR3 contains 15 residues. Germline V gene sequence: CDR1 LNHNV, CDR2 YYDKDF (reference sequence). The V and J ends lost 5 bases and 4 bases, in that order; junction bases with no gene match: 7. The CDR3 loop is CATSALAGGYNEQFF. For the CDR3, the DNA is TGTGCCACCAGCGCCCTAGCGGGCGGGTACAATGAGCAGTTCTTC.

This rearrangement joins TRBV28 to TRBJ2-7, with D uncertain. V was shortened by 5 bases and J by 2 bases, with 13 bases between the two germline ends. Germline CDR1 MDHEN, CDR2 SYDVKM. CDR3 size: 14 residues. CDR3 bases: TGTGCCAGCAGTCGCCGTAGTTTAGCCTACGAGCAGTACTTC. Amino acid sequence: CASSRRSLAYEQYF.

DNA of the CDR3: TGTGCCAGCAGTTACCCTCCGGGACAGGGGATTCCCGAAGCTTTCTTT. This gives the protein CASSYPPGQGIPEAFF. The V gene is TRBV6-6, the J gene TRBJ1-1, with TRBD1 matching over 10 bases. Germline V gives CDR1 MNHNY, CDR2 SVGAGI (reference sequence). Trimming removed 2 bases from V and 8 bases from J; junction bases left unmatched: 11. The CDR3 sequence is 16 residues long.

The genes are TRBV9 and TRBJ2-6, with D possibly being TRBD2 (6 bases). The CDR3 consists of 18 residues. CDR1 and CDR2 from the germline V gene are SGDLS and YYNGEE. The V gene lost 3 bases and the J gene lost 0 bases, with 16 bases spanning the gap. CDR3 coding DNA: TGTGCCAGCAGCGCCCCGGCGGGGTACGCCTCTGGGGCCAACGTCCTGACTTTC. This gives the protein CASSAPAGYASGANVLTF.

The chain carries TRBV19 and TRBJ1-4, with TRBD1 as a possible D gene (6 bases). Between the trimmed V and J ends, which lost 2 bases and 4 bases, there was a span of 14 bases. CDR1 LNHDA and CDR2 SQIVND come from the germline V gene (reference sequence). The CDR3 runs 16 residues. The CDR3 loop is CASSIYPGTSNEKLFF. CDR3 DNA: TGTGCCAGTAGTATATACCCCGGGACAAGTAATGAAAAACTGTTTTTT.

This clone came up once. The J gene is TRBJ2-3, the V gene TRBV9, with TRBD2 matching over 9 bases. Looked up from germline, CDR1 is SGDLS and CDR2 is YYNGEE. This CDR3 has 19 amino acids. Trimming removed 0 bases from V and 5 bases from J; junction bases left unmatched: 16. The CDR3: CASSVGPLALAGVVDTQYF. In DNA, the CDR3 is TGTGCCAGCAGCGTAGGACCCTTAGCCTTAGCGGGAGTGGTAGATACGCAGTATTTT.

This chain joins TRBV5-5 and TRBJ2-7; D is unclear. CDR1 and CDR2 (germline): SGHKS, YYEKEE (reference sequence). The CDR3 consists of 11 residues. Trimming removed 4 bases from V and 4 bases from J, with 6 bases in between. CDR3 sequence (DNA): TGTGCCAGCAGCCATCAGTACGAGCAGTACTTC. Translation: CASSHQYEQYF. Full variable domain (missing parts from reference TRBV5-5 and TRBJ2-7): DAGVTQSPTHLIKTRGQQVTLRCSPISGHKSVSWYQQVLGQGPQFIFQYYEKEERGRGNFPDRFSARQFPNYSSELNVNALLLGDSALYLCASSHQYEQYFGPGTRLTVT.

This chain connects TRBV19 to TRBJ1-1; tentative D call: TRBD1 (6 bases). Germline CDR1 is LNHDA and CDR2 is SQIVND (reference sequence). The ends were cut back, 3 bases at V and 1 base at J, with 9 bases in the middle. This CDR3 region has 14 residues. This CDR3 is CASSIGQTNTEAFF. Written as DNA, the CDR3 is TGTGCCAGTAGTATTGGACAGACGAACACTGAAGCTTTCTTT.

This clone was counted once. This rearrangement joins TRBV28 to TRBJ2-4, with a weak D call TRBD1 (5 bases). V was shortened by 0 bases and J by 9 bases, with 15 bases between the two germline ends. This CDR3 comprises 15 residues. CDR1 and CDR2 from the germline V gene are MDHEN and SYDVKM. CDR3 protein: CASSLWDAGQGIQYF. CDR3 DNA: TGTGCCAGCAGTTTATGGGACGCCGGGCAGGGCATTCAGTACTTC.

The genes are TRBV23-1 and TRBJ2-1; the match to TRBD1 covers 8 bases. TRBV23-1 is given ORF status, its function remaining uncertain. The CDR3 extends over 12 amino acids. V gave up 10 bases and J gave up 6 bases; unmatched junction bases: 5. CDR3 nucleotide sequence: TGCGCCATTGGACAGGGAAGCAATGAGCAGTTCTTC. Translating it yields CAIGQGSNEQFF.

The rearrangement joins TRBV12-3 or TRBV12-4 to TRBJ2-2; no reliable D call. The CDR3 covers 12 residues. Deletions cut 2 bases from V and 6 bases from J, with 4 bases between. The CDR3 reads CASSLQAGELFF. DNA of the CDR3: TGTGCCAGCAGTTTACAGGCCGGGGAGCTGTTTTTT.

J is TRBJ2-1 and V is TRBV19; D ambiguous. V was pared by 1 base and J by 4 bases, with 5 bases between. This CDR3 has 13 residues. CDR1 is LNHDA, CDR2 SQIVND, per germline (reference sequence). In DNA, the CDR3 is TGTGCCAGTAGTATAGCCCTGTACAATGAGCAGTTCTTC. Translation: CASSIALYNEQFF.

The gene calls are TRBV7-2 and TRBJ2-5; maybe TRBD2 (5 bases). Germline CDR1 and CDR2: SGHTA and FQGNSA. The CDR3 has 14 amino acids. Trimming cost V 5 bases and J 5 bases, with 15 bases left between them. CDR3 amino acids: CASSPGEYWETQYF. Here the CDR3 DNA reads TGTGCCAGCAGCCCCGGGGAGTATTGGGAGACCCAGTACTTC.

The CDR3 sequence: CASSPAGFPQDTQYF. The CDR3 DNA reads as TGCGCCAGCAGCCCGGCCGGGTTCCCTCAGGATACGCAGTATTTT. This rearrangement joins TRBV5-1 to TRBJ2-3; D remains ambiguous. Germline CDR1 reads SGHRS; CDR2 reads YFSETQ. V lost 4 bases, J lost 6 bases, and 18 bases lay in between. There are 15 residues in the CDR3.